Sequencing of this TCR beta chain was carried out in a study of blood T cell repertoires in COVID-19. The table came from immunoSEQ multiplex PCR; TCRdb's copy has only in-frame clones and leaves some out. The table shows 130,000 or so clones, with 85% to 90% occurring only once. In germline, CDR1 is MNHEY, CDR2 SVGAGI. This CDR3 spans 14 amino acids. Trimming removed 6 bases from V and 5 bases from J; junction bases left unmatched: 9. This chain joins TRBV6-5 and TRBJ2-7; 8 nucleotides agree with TRBD1. The sequence was obtained from a man in his sixties with COVID-19, enrolled during active disease. Sequencing was done on a sample of peripheral blood. The CDR3 reads CASRLDRGFDEQYF. The CDR3 DNA is TGTGCCAGCAGACTTGACAGGGGATTCGACGAGCAGTACTTC.